This is a list of T cell receptor beta chains from one sample in a study of blood T cell repertoires in COVID-19. Sequenced by immunoSEQ multiplex PCR; TCRdb stores in-frame clones only, minus some. Among under 60,000 clones listed, 70% to 85% were seen once. The sequenced sample consisted of peripheral blood. The receptors shown here come from a man aged 60 to 69 with acute or convalescent COVID-19. Both conserved end residues are part of each CDR3. The order of the fields is clone size, J gene, V gene, D gene, CDR3 length, CDR3 DNA, CDR3 protein. D genes are given only for firm matches. Size tells how often a clone was seen (once, few, many) or the class of an expanded clone, and some rows leave it out.

>.|TRBJ1-6|TRBV6-5|.|12
TGTGCCAGCACGGAAGGGAGTTCACCCCTCCACTTT
CASTEGSSPLHF
>.|TRBJ2-2|TRBV2|.|17
TGTGCCAGCAGTGAAGCGAGGTACACCAGGGGCACCGGGGAGCTGTTTTTT
CASSEARYTRGTGELFF
>once|TRBJ2-7|TRBV14|.|11
TGTGCCAGCAGTCCTAGCTACGAGCAGTACTTC
CASSPSYEQYF
>.|TRBJ1-4|TRBV19|TRBD1|14
TGTGCCAGTAGTAACCGGGACAGAAATGAAAAACTGTTTTTT
CASSNRDRNEKLFF
>.|TRBJ1-2|TRBV5-1|TRBD1|16
TGCGCCAGCAGCCCGGGTCGGACAGGCGACCTCTATGGCTACACCTTC
CASSPGRTGDLYGYTF
>.|TRBJ1-4|TRBV2|TRBD1|15
TGTGCCAGCAGCCCTGGGACAGGGGTGGATGAAAAACTGTTTTTT
CASSPGTGVDEKLFF
>once|TRBJ1-1|TRBV12-5|TRBD1|15
TGTGCTAGTGGTTTGGGAGGGGGCGCGGGCACTGAAGCTTTCTTT
CASGLGGGAGTEAFF
>.|TRBJ2-3|TRBV19|TRBD1|15
TGTGCCAGTAGTGCCTGGGACAGGTTGGGAGATACGCAGTATTTT
CASSAWDRLGDTQYF
>.|TRBJ1-5|TRBV25-1|.|14
TGTGCCAGCAGTGCTTGGGGACTGGGTCAGCCCCAGCATTTT
CASSAWGLGQPQHF
>once|TRBJ2-7|TRBV5-1|.|15
TGCGCCAGCAGCTTGGGTAGGGGGGGCCCGGATGAGCAGTACTTC
CASSLGRGGPDEQYF
>.|TRBJ2-5|TRBV28|.|16
TGTGCCAGCCGAACCGTGGGCAGGGATTACCAAGAGACCCAGTACTTC
CASRTVGRDYQETQYF
>.|TRBJ1-2|TRBV11-2|TRBD1|15
TGTGCCAGCACCCCCAGGACAGGGGGCGTTGGGGGCTACACCTTC
CASTPRTGGVGGYTF
>once|TRBJ2-6|TRBV6-2/TRBV6-3|TRBD1|18
TGTGCCAGCAGTGCGAGACAGGGGGACCCCTCTGGGGCCAACGTCCTGACTTTC
CASSARQGDPSGANVLTF
>.|TRBJ2-5|TRBV6-2/TRBV6-3|.|15
TGTGCCAGCAGTTTTTCCCGGGTTTCCCAAGAGACCCAGTACTTC
CASSFSRVSQETQYF
>.|TRBJ1-2|TRBV9|.|13
TGTGCCAGCAGCCCCGACAGTTCCTATGGCTACACCTTC
CASSPDSSYGYTF
>.|TRBJ2-3|TRBV19|TRBD2|21
TGTGCCAGTAGTACCCGTGGTTTAGCGGGGGCCCCGGGTCTCCACACAGATACGCAGTATTTT
CASSTRGLAGAPGLHTDTQYF
>.|TRBJ1-2|TRBV5-4|TRBD1|15
TGTGCCAGCAGCTCACGAATGACAGGGTCGGGAGGCTACACCTTC
CASSSRMTGSGGYTF
>.|TRBJ1-2|TRBV6-5|.|12
TGTGCCAGCAGGGACACCACCTATGGCTACACCTTC
CASRDTTYGYTF
>.|TRBJ2-7|TRBV10-1|TRBD2|15
TGCGCCAGCAGTGAGTCTGCAGCGGGGGGAGAGGAGCAGTACTTC
CASSESAAGGEEQYF
>.|TRBJ2-7|TRBV5-6|TRBD2|14
TGTGCCAGCAGCTCGGGGACTAGCATCCACGAGCAGTACTTC
CASSSGTSIHEQYF
>few|TRBJ1-1|TRBV5-1|TRBD1|16
TGCGCCAGCAGCTTGGAGACAGGGGGCCTGAACACTGAAGCTTTCTTT
CASSLETGGLNTEAFF
>.|TRBJ2-7|TRBV30|TRBD1|15
TGTGCCTGGAGTCTTCCGGGACAGGGTGGGTACGAGCAGTACTTC
CAWSLPGQGGYEQYF
>.|TRBJ1-2|TRBV3-1/TRBV3-2|TRBD1|14
TGTGCCAGCAGCCGTTCGACAGGGGTTTATGGCTACACCTTC
CASSRSTGVYGYTF
>.|TRBJ1-3|TRBV12-5|TRBD1|15
TGTGCTAGTGGCACAGGGGCCCTCTCTGGAAACACCATATATTTT
CASGTGALSGNTIYF
>.|TRBJ1-1|TRBV19|TRBD1|13
TGTGCCAGCTGGGACAGGGGGAACACTGAAGCTTTCTTT
CASWDRGNTEAFF
>few|TRBJ2-3|TRBV11-2|TRBD2|16
TGTGCCAGCAGCCAAAGACTAGCGGAGGGCACAGATACGCAGTATTTT
CASSQRLAEGTDTQYF
>.|TRBJ1-1|TRBV6-5|.|14
TGTGCCAGCAGTTACGCAGACATGAACACTGAAGCTTTCTTT
CASSYADMNTEAFF
>.|TRBJ2-3|TRBV30|TRBD1|16
TGTGCCTGGAGTGTCAGGGGGCCCCTGGGTACAGATACGCAGTATTTT
CAWSVRGPLGTDTQYF
>.|TRBJ2-3|TRBV6-5|TRBD2|14
TGTGCCAGCCGAGCGGGGGGCCCCGCGGATACGCAGTATTTT
CASRAGGPADTQYF
>.|TRBJ2-7|TRBV4-2|.|15
TGTGCCAGCAGCCGAGGGGGGGGGCCCTCTTACGAGCAGTACTTC
CASSRGGGPSYEQYF
>.|TRBJ1-3|TRBV3-1/TRBV3-2|.|17
TGTGCCAGCAGCCAAGGCCGGGACACGAGCTCTGGAAACACCATATATTTT
CASSQGRDTSSGNTIYF
>.|TRBJ1-5|TRBV7-8|TRBD1|15
TGTGCCAGCAGCTTCCGGACAGGGGGCGATCAGCCCCAGCATTTT
CASSFRTGGDQPQHF
>.|TRBJ1-4|TRBV9|.|13
TGTGCCAGCAGTCCCGGGACACCAGAAAAACTGTTTTTT
CASSPGTPEKLFF
>.|TRBJ2-5|TRBV7-2|.|12
TGTGCCAGCAGCTTACCCCCGGAGACCCAGTACTTC
CASSLPPETQYF
>.|TRBJ1-2|TRBV12-3/TRBV12-4|.|12
TGTGCCAGCAGTGTTGGAGATGTGGGCTACACCTTC
CASSVGDVGYTF
>.|TRBJ1-5|TRBV9|.|13
TGTGCCAGCAGCGAAACAGGTGATCAGCCCCAGCATTTT
CASSETGDQPQHF
>.|TRBJ1-6|TRBV7-8|TRBD1|17
TGTGCCAGCAGCTTCGGGACAGGGAGCTCCTATAATTCACCCCTCCACTTT
CASSFGTGSSYNSPLHF
>.|TRBJ1-3|TRBV28|.|16
TGTGCCAGCACCCCCCCCGGGGTTCTCGGGGGAAACACCATATATTTT
CASTPPGVLGGNTIYF
>.|TRBJ1-2|TRBV4-3|TRBD1|17
TGCGCCAGCAGCCAAGATTGGGGGGACAGGGGAGGCTATGGCTACACCTTC
CASSQDWGDRGGYGYTF
>few|TRBJ2-7|TRBV12-3/TRBV12-4|.|13
TGTGCCAGCAGGACGCCGGGGATCCACGAGCAGTACTTC
CASRTPGIHEQYF
>.|TRBJ1-1|TRBV30|.|12
TGTGCCTGGGTTGACACGAACACTGAAGCTTTCTTT
CAWVDTNTEAFF
>.|TRBJ1-4|TRBV6-2/TRBV6-3|.|15
TGTGCCAGCAGTTACTTCGGGGGAGAGAGTGAAAAACTGTTTTTT
CASSYFGGESEKLFF
>.|TRBJ1-2|TRBV15|.|12
TGTGCCACCAGCAGAGACGTCGGTGGCTACACCTTC
CATSRDVGGYTF
>few|TRBJ2-7|TRBV10-3|TRBD1|16
TGTGCCATTAGGCCCTCGACAGGGTCAAGATTCTACGAGCAGTACTTC
CAIRPSTGSRFYEQYF
>.|TRBJ2-3|TRBV9|TRBD2|15
TGTGCCAGCAACCCCGCCGGACTAGTCTCAGATACGCAGTATTTT
CASNPAGLVSDTQYF
>few|TRBJ1-2|TRBV12-3/TRBV12-4|TRBD1|13
TGTGCCAGCAGGACAGGGGGGACCTATGGCTACACCTTC
CASRTGGTYGYTF
>.|TRBJ1-2|TRBV25-1|.|12
TGTGCCAGCGAGGGGGGGGCGGAGGGCTACACCTTC
CASEGGAEGYTF
>few|TRBJ2-1|TRBV6-6|.|13
TGTGCCAGCAGACAGGATTCCTACAATGAGCAGTTCTTC
CASRQDSYNEQFF
>.|TRBJ1-5|TRBV5-4|TRBD1|14
TGTGCCAGCAGTTTACAGGGGACCAATCAGCCCCAGCATTTT
CASSLQGTNQPQHF
>once|TRBJ1-1|TRBV19|.|14
TGTGCCAGTAGTATAGACAGTGACTACACTGAAGCTTTCTTT
CASSIDSDYTEAFF
>.|TRBJ1-2|TRBV6-5|TRBD1|15
TGTGCCAGCAGTTATCGACAGGGGGGGAACTATGGCTACACCTTC
CASSYRQGGNYGYTF
>.|TRBJ1-2|TRBV5-1|TRBD1|16
TGCGCCAGCAGCTCAAACGCCGGGACAGGGGTTCGTGGCTACACCTTC
CASSSNAGTGVRGYTF
>.|TRBJ1-5|TRBV10-3|TRBD1|15
TGTGCCATCAGTGAGTCGGGGCAGGGGGTTGAGCCCCAGCATTTT
CAISESGQGVEPQHF
>once|TRBJ2-7|TRBV5-6|.|14
TGTGCCAGCAGCTTGGGACAGTTAATCTACGAGCAGTACTTC
CASSLGQLIYEQYF
>.|TRBJ2-5|TRBV29-1|.|14
TGCAGCGTTGAAGTATACCTCGCGGGCGGGACCCAGTACTTC
CSVEVYLAGGTQYF